The rows below give T cell receptor beta chains drawn from one sample of a study of T-cell reconstitution after alpha-beta-depleted transplantation in children. TCRdb passed the PCR reads through MiXCR, listing each CDR3 protein once. The table includes some 390,000 distinct CDR3 sequences, roughly 20% detected once. This material consisted of PBMCs from the stem cell graft donor, taken from the stem cell graft. The source is a human donor who donated a stem cell graft to a child with acute myeloid leukemia. Each CDR3 is given with its conserved first and last residue. A D gene is named only where the DNA matches it firmly. Clone sizes are given selectively: once, few, many, or a class where the clone is expanded.

v_call: TRBV27; cdr3_length: 18; clone_size: many; d_call: TRBD2; j_call: TRBJ2-1; cdr3_aa: CASSLHGTSGSIGNEQFF; cdr3_nt: TGTGCCAGCAGTTTACACGGGACTAGCGGGAGTATTGGCAATGAGCAGTTCTTC
v_call: TRBV27; cdr3_length: 16; clone_size: NA; d_call: TRBD2; j_call: TRBJ2-7; cdr3_aa: CASSLSLLAAPYEQYF; cdr3_nt: TGTGCCAGCAGTTTATCGTTACTAGCGGCACCCTACGAGCAGTACTTC
v_call: TRBV20-1; cdr3_length: 17; clone_size: NA; d_call: TRBD1; j_call: TRBJ2-6; cdr3_aa: CSARDLPDRVGANVLTF; cdr3_nt: TGCAGTGCTAGAGACCTCCCGGACAGGGTCGGGGCCAACGTCCTGACTTTC
v_call: TRBV20-1; cdr3_length: 13; clone_size: many; d_call: TRBD1; j_call: TRBJ2-7; cdr3_aa: CSARGQGTYEQYF; cdr3_nt: TGCAGTGCTAGGGGACAGGGGACCTACGAGCAGTACTTC
v_call: TRBV7-3; cdr3_length: 13; clone_size: NA; d_call: NA; j_call: TRBJ2-7; cdr3_aa: CASSLYREDEQYF; cdr3_nt: TGTGCCAGCAGCTTATACAGGGAGGACGAGCAGTACTTC
v_call: TRBV5-1; cdr3_length: 13; clone_size: NA; d_call: NA; j_call: TRBJ2-1; cdr3_aa: CASSPTGANEQFF; cdr3_nt: TGCGCCAGCAGCCCCACCGGCGCCAATGAGCAGTTCTTC
v_call: TRBV5-1; cdr3_length: 15; clone_size: NA; d_call: NA; j_call: TRBJ2-7; cdr3_aa: CASSLVGSWGYEQYF; cdr3_nt: TGCGCCAGCAGCTTGGTGGGGTCCTGGGGCTACGAGCAGTACTTC
v_call: TRBV10-2; cdr3_length: 11; clone_size: few; d_call: TRBD1; j_call: TRBJ1-1; cdr3_aa: CASSHRGEAFF; cdr3_nt: TGCGCCAGCAGCCACAGGGGTGAAGCTTTCTTT
v_call: TRBV4-3; cdr3_length: 14; clone_size: few; d_call: NA; j_call: TRBJ2-1; cdr3_aa: CASSQGIGDNEQFF; cdr3_nt: TGCGCCAGCAGCCAAGGGATTGGAGACAATGAGCAGTTCTTC
v_call: TRBV20-1; cdr3_length: 14; clone_size: few; d_call: NA; j_call: TRBJ2-7; cdr3_aa: CSAKGGPRGYEQYF; cdr3_nt: TGCAGTGCTAAAGGCGGACCCCGGGGGTACGAGCAGTACTTC
v_call: TRBV28; cdr3_length: 16; clone_size: few; d_call: NA; j_call: TRBJ2-7; cdr3_aa: CASSLYRVLSSYEQYF; cdr3_nt: TGTGCCAGCAGTTTATACAGGGTCCTGAGCTCCTACGAGCAGTACTTC
v_call: TRBV15; cdr3_length: 15; clone_size: NA; d_call: TRBD1; j_call: TRBJ2-2; cdr3_aa: CATKPGGPNTGELFF; cdr3_nt: TGTGCCACCAAACCAGGGGGTCCAAACACCGGGGAGCTGTTTTTT
v_call: TRBV12-3/TRBV12-4; cdr3_length: 13; clone_size: few; d_call: NA; j_call: TRBJ1-2; cdr3_aa: CASSSSGNYGYTF; cdr3_nt: TGTGCCAGCAGCTCTAGTGGGAACTATGGCTACACCTTC
v_call: TRBV5-6; cdr3_length: 14; clone_size: many; d_call: NA; j_call: TRBJ1-2; cdr3_aa: CASSLEGSGYGYTF; cdr3_nt: TGTGCCAGCAGCTTGGAGGGCAGTGGGTATGGCTACACCTTC
v_call: TRBV28; cdr3_length: 13; clone_size: NA; d_call: NA; j_call: TRBJ1-1; cdr3_aa: CASRKEGRSEAFF; cdr3_nt: TGTGCCAGCAGGAAGGAGGGTCGATCTGAAGCTTTCTTT
v_call: TRBV25-1; cdr3_length: 14; clone_size: NA; d_call: TRBD1; j_call: TRBJ1-1; cdr3_aa: CASTGDSGVAEAFF; cdr3_nt: TGTGCCAGTACAGGGGATTCAGGGGTGGCTGAAGCTTTCTTT
v_call: TRBV28; cdr3_length: 17; clone_size: NA; d_call: NA; j_call: TRBJ2-7; cdr3_aa: CASSPDVGRFRAYEQYF; cdr3_nt: TGTGCCAGCAGTCCCGACGTCGGCAGGTTTCGTGCCTACGAGCAGTACTTC
v_call: TRBV29-1; cdr3_length: 13; clone_size: many; d_call: NA; j_call: TRBJ2-3; cdr3_aa: CSVELQGPGTQYF; cdr3_nt: TGCAGCGTTGAATTACAGGGTCCCGGTACGCAGTATTTT
v_call: TRBV2; cdr3_length: 12; clone_size: many; d_call: NA; j_call: TRBJ2-2; cdr3_aa: CASSGDTGELFF; cdr3_nt: TGTGCCAGCAGTGGGGACACCGGGGAGCTGTTTTTT
v_call: TRBV12-3/TRBV12-4; cdr3_length: 15; clone_size: many; d_call: TRBD2; j_call: TRBJ2-7; cdr3_aa: CASSTSGMNPYEQYF; cdr3_nt: TGTGCCAGCAGTACAAGCGGGATGAACCCCTACGAGCAGTACTTC
v_call: TRBV15; cdr3_length: 16; clone_size: many; d_call: TRBD1; j_call: TRBJ1-5; cdr3_aa: CATSRGGTAGNQPQHF; cdr3_nt: TGTGCCACCAGCAGAGGAGGGACAGCGGGCAATCAGCCCCAGCATTTT
v_call: TRBV6-1; cdr3_length: 16; clone_size: few; d_call: TRBD2; j_call: TRBJ2-7; cdr3_aa: CASRKWTSGIFSEQYF; cdr3_nt: TGTGCCAGCAGAAAATGGACTAGCGGCATCTTTTCTGAGCAGTACTTC
v_call: TRBV12-3/TRBV12-4; cdr3_length: 17; clone_size: few; d_call: TRBD1; j_call: TRBJ2-1; cdr3_aa: CASSTTAGTGGMGEQFF; cdr3_nt: TGTGCCAGCAGTACAACGGCCGGGACAGGGGGTATGGGTGAGCAGTTCTTC
v_call: TRBV12-3/TRBV12-4; cdr3_length: 16; clone_size: few; d_call: TRBD2; j_call: TRBJ2-3; cdr3_aa: CASSLPGTSGTDTQYF; cdr3_nt: TGTGCCAGCAGTTTACCCGGGACTAGCGGGACAGATACGCAGTATTTT
v_call: TRBV15; cdr3_length: 15; clone_size: NA; d_call: TRBD2; j_call: TRBJ2-3; cdr3_aa: CATSRDGRVGDTQYF; cdr3_nt: TGTGCCACCAGCAGAGATGGGAGGGTAGGAGATACGCAGTATTTT
v_call: TRBV20-1; cdr3_length: 14; clone_size: many; d_call: TRBD2; j_call: TRBJ2-1; cdr3_aa: CSAPASGGVDEQFF; cdr3_nt: TGCAGTGCTCCCGCTAGCGGGGGGGTTGATGAGCAGTTCTTC
v_call: TRBV12-3/TRBV12-4; cdr3_length: 16; clone_size: few; d_call: TRBD1; j_call: TRBJ1-1; cdr3_aa: CASSLGTGYMNTEAFF; cdr3_nt: TGTGCCAGCAGTTTAGGGACAGGATACATGAACACTGAAGCTTTCTTT
v_call: TRBV24-1; cdr3_length: 16; clone_size: NA; d_call: TRBD1; j_call: TRBJ2-1; cdr3_aa: CGTSDPGQVEYNEQFF; cdr3_nt: TGTGGCACCAGTGACCCTGGACAGGTGGAGTACAATGAGCAGTTCTTC
v_call: TRBV20-1; cdr3_length: 12; clone_size: many; d_call: NA; j_call: TRBJ2-1; cdr3_aa: CSVPQRANEQFF; cdr3_nt: TGCAGTGTTCCTCAGCGGGCTAATGAGCAGTTCTTC
v_call: TRBV20-1; cdr3_length: 18; clone_size: many; d_call: TRBD2; j_call: TRBJ2-2; cdr3_aa: CSARSRPSGLATIWELFF; cdr3_nt: TGCAGTGCTAGGTCGCGTCCCTCGGGACTAGCTACGATCTGGGAGCTGTTTTTT
v_call: TRBV5-1; cdr3_length: 15; clone_size: NA; d_call: TRBD2; j_call: TRBJ2-5; cdr3_aa: CASSSSGSWGETQYF; cdr3_nt: TGCGCCAGCAGCTCAAGCGGGAGCTGGGGAGAGACCCAGTACTTC
v_call: TRBV6-5; cdr3_length: 18; clone_size: many; d_call: TRBD2; j_call: TRBJ2-1; cdr3_aa: CASSPFHGAGLESNEQFF; cdr3_nt: TGTGCCAGCAGTCCCTTCCATGGGGCGGGACTAGAGTCCAATGAGCAGTTCTTC
v_call: TRBV11-1; cdr3_length: 15; clone_size: few; d_call: NA; j_call: TRBJ2-1; cdr3_aa: CASSLSEYPSGEQFF; cdr3_nt: TGTGCCAGCAGCTTATCCGAGTATCCCTCAGGTGAGCAGTTCTTC
v_call: TRBV29-1; cdr3_length: 13; clone_size: many; d_call: TRBD1; j_call: TRBJ1-6; cdr3_aa: CSVEETGTGGVMF; cdr3_nt: TGCAGCGTTGAAGAAACCGGGACAGGGGGCGTGATGTTT
v_call: TRBV5-1; cdr3_length: 17; clone_size: NA; d_call: TRBD1; j_call: TRBJ2-7; cdr3_aa: CASSLGLDRGSSYEQYF; cdr3_nt: TGCGCCAGCAGCTTGGGTTTGGACAGGGGTAGCTCCTACGAGCAGTACTTC
v_call: TRBV20-1; cdr3_length: 17; clone_size: many; d_call: TRBD2; j_call: TRBJ2-1; cdr3_aa: CSASGLAEGMTYNEQFF; cdr3_nt: TGCAGTGCTAGCGGACTAGCGGAGGGGATGACCTACAATGAGCAGTTCTTC
v_call: TRBV5-1; cdr3_length: 14; clone_size: NA; d_call: NA; j_call: TRBJ2-7; cdr3_aa: CASSLVTGYNEQYF; cdr3_nt: TGCGCCAGCAGCTTGGTTACGGGATACAACGAGCAGTACTTC
v_call: TRBV24-1; cdr3_length: 15; clone_size: few; d_call: TRBD2; j_call: TRBJ2-1; cdr3_aa: CATSDSRREPNEQFF; cdr3_nt: TGTGCCACCAGTGATTCGCGGCGGGAGCCCAATGAGCAGTTCTTC
v_call: TRBV5-1; cdr3_length: 17; clone_size: NA; d_call: NA; j_call: TRBJ2-3; cdr3_aa: CASSLSRDFSPTDTQYF; cdr3_nt: TGCGCCAGCAGCTTGAGCCGGGACTTTTCACCCACAGATACGCAGTATTTT
v_call: TRBV20-1; cdr3_length: 15; clone_size: many; d_call: NA; j_call: TRBJ2-5; cdr3_aa: CSARDLLAVQETQYF; cdr3_nt: TGCAGTGCTAGAGATCTACTAGCAGTTCAAGAGACCCAGTACTTC
v_call: TRBV12-3/TRBV12-4; cdr3_length: 13; clone_size: many; d_call: NA; j_call: TRBJ2-1; cdr3_aa: CASSHAGGYEQFF; cdr3_nt: TGTGCCAGCAGTCACGCGGGCGGCTACGAGCAGTTCTTC
v_call: TRBV11-2; cdr3_length: 17; clone_size: NA; d_call: TRBD1; j_call: TRBJ2-1; cdr3_aa: CASSLWDRLFPYNEQFF; cdr3_nt: TGTGCCAGCAGCTTATGGGACAGGCTGTTCCCCTACAATGAGCAGTTCTTC
v_call: TRBV6-4; cdr3_length: 15; clone_size: many; d_call: NA; j_call: TRBJ1-1; cdr3_aa: CASNRGGVVYTEAFF; cdr3_nt: TGTGCCAGCAACCGCGGGGGCGTAGTTTACACTGAAGCTTTCTTT
v_call: TRBV29-1; cdr3_length: 13; clone_size: many; d_call: NA; j_call: TRBJ2-7; cdr3_aa: CSGSGGNSYEQYF; cdr3_nt: TGCAGCGGGTCCGGGGGAAACTCCTACGAGCAGTACTTC
v_call: TRBV29-1; cdr3_length: 13; clone_size: many; d_call: NA; j_call: TRBJ1-2; cdr3_aa: CSVEETGGSGYTF; cdr3_nt: TGCAGCGTTGAGGAGACAGGCGGTTCTGGCTACACCTTC
v_call: TRBV7-2; cdr3_length: 13; clone_size: few; d_call: NA; j_call: TRBJ2-5; cdr3_aa: CASSLQVQETQYF; cdr3_nt: TGTGCCAGCAGCTTACAGGTCCAAGAGACCCAGTACTTC
v_call: TRBV6-1; cdr3_length: 15; clone_size: few; d_call: TRBD2; j_call: TRBJ2-5; cdr3_aa: CASSEGSGTQETQYF; cdr3_nt: TGTGCCAGCAGTGAGGGGAGCGGGACTCAAGAGACCCAGTACTTC
v_call: TRBV21-1; cdr3_length: 15; clone_size: few; d_call: NA; j_call: TRBJ2-3; cdr3_aa: CASSKVGRITDTQYF; cdr3_nt: TGTGCCAGCAGCAAAGTCGGTCGGATCACAGATACGCAGTATTTT
v_call: TRBV24-1; cdr3_length: 16; clone_size: few; d_call: NA; j_call: TRBJ2-7; cdr3_aa: CATSDSSGQGVYEQYF; cdr3_nt: TGTGCCACCAGTGACTCAAGTGGCCAGGGAGTCTACGAGCAGTACTTC
v_call: TRBV12-3/TRBV12-4; cdr3_length: 14; clone_size: NA; d_call: NA; j_call: TRBJ2-1; cdr3_aa: CASSLLLGYNEQFF; cdr3_nt: TGTGCCAGCAGTTTACTCTTAGGCTACAATGAGCAGTTCTTC
v_call: TRBV6-2/TRBV6-3; cdr3_length: 21; clone_size: few; d_call: TRBD2; j_call: TRBJ2-1; cdr3_aa: CASSYSSGLAAALSSYNEQFF; cdr3_nt: TGTGCCAGCAGTTACTCTTCGGGACTAGCAGCCGCACTTAGCTCCTACAATGAGCAGTTCTTC
v_call: TRBV6-5; cdr3_length: 16; clone_size: NA; d_call: NA; j_call: TRBJ2-1; cdr3_aa: CASSYDWRRENNEQFF; cdr3_nt: TGTGCCAGCAGTTACGATTGGCGACGGGAAAACAATGAGCAGTTCTTC
v_call: TRBV6-5; cdr3_length: 14; clone_size: many; d_call: NA; j_call: TRBJ2-5; cdr3_aa: CASSYSNPWETQYF; cdr3_nt: TGTGCCAGCAGTTACTCGAATCCGTGGGAGACCCAGTACTTC
v_call: TRBV20-1; cdr3_length: 14; clone_size: few; d_call: NA; j_call: TRBJ1-1; cdr3_aa: CSARDPNRATEAFF; cdr3_nt: TGCAGTGCTAGAGATCCGAACAGGGCCACTGAAGCTTTCTTT
v_call: TRBV20-1; cdr3_length: 14; clone_size: many; d_call: TRBD1; j_call: TRBJ1-5; cdr3_aa: CSARRGQVNQPQHF; cdr3_nt: TGCAGTGCTAGAAGGGGGCAGGTCAATCAGCCCCAGCATTTT